This T cell receptor beta chain came from a study of T-cell memory formation after mild COVID-19. Constant-segment primers were used for 5'RACE, and the resulting TCR alpha and TCR beta cDNA libraries carried sample barcodes and UMIs. TCRdb independently ran MiXCR on the 5' RACE reads; one entry per CDR3 protein. Among about 350,000 distinct CDR3 sequences listed, roughly 15% were seen once. V dropped 2 bases and J dropped 10 bases, with 8 bases sitting between them. The CDR3 sequence is 11 residues long. CDR1 and CDR2 (germline): SGHTA, FQGNSA. This clonotype was counted once. Its antigen is not known. Study-wide points: Prior to infection, memory already included some responding clones, suggesting cross-reactive memory joined. Shrinking CD4+ clones were chiefly CM and EM; CD8+ ones were chiefly EMRA.

The sequence derives from a man in his late teens or twenties who had mild COVID-19 (a few samples of this study predate the infection). Cell type and time point are not known. The chain joins TRBV7-2 to TRBJ1-2; no definite D call. Specimen: PBMCs or a T cell subset sorted from them (not recorded which). CDR3 nucleotides: TGTGCCAGCAGCTTATATGCGGCCTACACCTTC. Translated, it gives CASSLYAAYTF.